This passage covers 27 T cell receptor beta chains from one sample sequenced in a study of shared clonotypes between healthy human individuals. Sequenced by immunoSEQ multiplex PCR; TCRdb stores in-frame clones only, minus some. In the table there are 2 million to 2.5 million clones, roughly 91% of which are singletons. Naive CD8 populations comprised CD45RO-negative cells positively selected for CCR7, excluding terminally differentiated effector memory CD45RA+ cells. Sequencing was done on a sample of naive CD8+ T cells from PBMCs. These receptor sequences come from a man between 18 and 29 years old in good health. Some clones in this sample may be carry-over from other donors' samples.

The chain carries TRBV28 and TRBJ2-3; D remains unclear. The CDR3 is made up of 14 amino acids. Trimming left V 5 bases short and J 0 bases short, with 9 bases between. The germline CDR1 and CDR2 sequences are MDHEN and SYDVKM. The CDR3 DNA sequence: TGTGCCAGCAGTCAGCCTTTTAGCACAGATACGCAGTATTTT. Translating gives CASSQPFSTDTQYF.

As to this clone: This sample also contains other DNA sequences that code for the same CDR3. This sequence joins TRBV27 and TRBJ2-7; D is perhaps TRBD2 (6 bases). V lost 5 bases and J lost 1, with 12 bases in between. CDR1 is MNHEY, CDR2 SMNVEV, per germline (reference sequence). The CDR3 has 14 residues. The CDR3 DNA reads as TGTGCCAGCAGTCACCGGGGGTTGTCCTACGAGCAGTACTTC. Translating gives CASSHRGLSYEQYF.

The gene calls are TRBV21-1 and TRBJ2-7; the D call in the table, TRBD2, was not verified against the DNA. TRBV21-1 is a pseudogene locus. This CDR3 contains 15 residues. In DNA form, the CDR3 reads TGTGCCAGCAGCAAGGACGGGACTAACTCCTACGAGCAGTACTTC. Encoded protein: CASSKDGTNSYEQYF.

This clone has only a few counts. The V and J genes are TRBV25-1 and TRBJ2-1; D tentatively fits TRBD1 or TRBD2 (5 bases each). V lost 8 bases and J lost 6, with 11 bases in between. The CDR3 contains 12 residues. CDR1 is MGHDK and CDR2 is SYGVNS in the germline V gene. This CDR3 is CASGTKGNEQFF. The DNA for the CDR3 is TGTGCCAGCGGGACCAAAGGCAATGAGCAGTTCTTC.

The chain employs TRBV21-1 and TRBJ2-7; TRBD1 is the table's D call, not checked against the DNA. TRBV21-1 is tagged as a pseudogene. CDR3 length: 14 residues. The CDR3 bases are TGTGCCAGTGTCAGTCAGGGCGACTCCTACGAGCAGTACTTC. Translated: CASVSQGDSYEQYF.

CDR3 region: CASSQDDRLEETQYF. DNA of the CDR3: TGTGCCAGCAGCCAAGACGACAGGCTGGAAGAGACCCAGTACTTC. The chain combines TRBV4-2 with TRBJ2-5, with a tentative D call TRBD1 (6 bases). CDR1 and CDR2 from the germline V gene are LGHNA and YNFKEQ. The V end lost 0 bases, the J end lost 3 bases, and 11 bases lay between the germline ends. The CDR3 sequence is 15 residues long.

The chain is built from TRBV13 and TRBJ2-7; a weak D match, TRBD2 (6 bases). Germline V gene data show CDR1 as PRHDT and CDR2 as FYEKMQ (reference sequence). Trimming removed 5 bases at V and 5 bases at J, with 7 bases between. The CDR3 is made up of 11 amino acids. In DNA, the CDR3 is TGTGCCAGCAGCGGGGGGAACGAGCAGTACTTC. Protein product: CASSGGNEQYF.

The V gene is TRBV4-3, the J gene TRBJ2-7; 7 bases are a match to TRBD2. This CDR3 contains 16 residues. With 0 bases clipped from V and 2 bases from J, the junction kept 7 bases outside the gene matches. Germline V lookup: CDR1 LGHNA, CDR2 YSLEER. CDR3 DNA: TGCGCCAGCAGCCAAGATGGCCTAGCGGATGCCTACGAGCAGTACTTC. It specifies CASSQDGLADAYEQYF.

The chain employs TRBV30 and TRBJ2-7, with a weak D call TRBD1 (6 bases). The germline CDR1 and CDR2 sequences are GTSNPN and SVGIG (reference sequence). The CDR3 runs 14 residues. V was trimmed by 5 bases and J by 5 bases, leaving 19 bases between them. CDR3 region: CAWHDWQGLNEQYF. The CDR3 region has the DNA TGTGCCTGGCACGACTGGCAGGGGTTAAACGAGCAGTACTTC.

A note on this clone: Other nucleotide sequences in the sample specify the same CDR3. The rearrangement links TRBV28 to TRBJ2-3; D is unclear. V was pared by 3 bases and J by 0 bases, with 7 bases between. Germline-derived CDR1 and CDR2 are MDHEN and SYDVKM. The CDR3 is 14 residues long. The CDR3 region has the DNA TGTGCCAGCAGTTTCGAGGAAAGCACAGATACGCAGTATTTT. It yields the protein CASSFEESTDTQYF.

V usage is TRBV27 and J usage is TRBJ2-7; no firm D call. Germline CDR1 is MNHEY and CDR2 is SMNVEV (reference sequence). This CDR3 is built from 14 residues. Trimming removed 7 bases at V and 0 bases at J, with 13 bases between. CDR3 DNA: TGTGCCAGCACCCGACTCCCGGGCTCCTACGAGCAGTACTTC. Its translation is CASTRLPGSYEQYF.

This clone was recorded once. The chain links TRBV7-9 to TRBJ1-3; D not certain. V lost 4 bases to trimming and J lost 0 bases, with 10 bases between them. The CDR3 is 15 residues long. Germline V gives CDR1 SEHNR, CDR2 FQNEAQ (reference sequence). The CDR3 reads CASSSSTDSGNTIYF. The CDR3 coding sequence is TGTGCCAGCAGCTCCAGTACAGACTCTGGAAACACCATATATTTT.

The chain employs TRBV6-6 and TRBJ2-7; 7 nucleotides agree with TRBD2. From germline, CDR1 is MNHNY and CDR2 SVGAGI (reference sequence). The CDR3 loop spans 15 amino acids. Trimming took 0 bases from V and 1 from J; bases not matched to a gene: 3. Written as DNA, the CDR3 is TGTGCCAGCAGTTACTCTGGGAGGGATTCCTACGAGCAGTACTTC. Encoded protein: CASSYSGRDSYEQYF.

The chain is built from TRBV7-6 and TRBJ2-3; perhaps D is TRBD1 or TRBD2 (5 bases each). Germline CDR1 and CDR2: SGHVS and FNYEAQ. Trimming stripped 5 bases from V and 2 bases from J, with 20 bases between. This CDR3 is 17 amino acids long. The CDR3 DNA reads as TGTGCCAGCAGCCCCGGGACCGACATTGGGGCCACAGATACGCAGTATTTT. This codes for CASSPGTDIGATDTQYF.

This sequence joins TRBV11-2 and TRBJ2-7; 7 bases align to TRBD2. With 1 base clipped from V and 0 bases from J, the junction kept 6 bases outside the gene matches. Germline values: CDR1 SGHAT, CDR2 FQNNGV. The CDR3 is 16 residues long. The DNA for the CDR3 is TGTGCCAGCAGCTTAGGATTGGGGGGGAGCTCCTACGAGCAGTACTTC. It specifies CASSLGLGGSSYEQYF.

This chain uses TRBV7-6 with TRBJ2-2, with D perhaps TRBD1 or TRBD2 (5 bases each). CDR1 SGHVS and CDR2 FNYEAQ come from the germline V gene. This CDR3 comprises 15 residues. V shed 3 bases and J shed 1 base, with 9 bases lying between them. CDR3 DNA: TGTGCCAGCAGCTTCCGGGACCTGAACACCGGGGAGCTGTTTTTT. Encoded protein: CASSFRDLNTGELFF.

The chain uses TRBV13 and TRBJ2-7, with 10 bases matching TRBD2. This CDR3 region has 13 residues. Unmatched junction bases numbered 9, after V lost 4 bases and J lost 12 bases. Germline V gene sequence: CDR1 PRHDT, CDR2 FYEKMQ (reference sequence). CDR3 amino acids: CASSSPGLADSYF. CDR3 coding DNA: TGTGCCAGCAGCTCCCCAGGACTAGCGGATTCGTACTTC.

The chain is built from TRBV7-6 and TRBJ2-6; TRBD2 matches at 14 bases. Germline lookup yields CDR1 SGHVS and CDR2 FNYEAQ. V lost 5 bases, J lost 3 bases, and 9 bases stayed unmatched. The CDR3 consists of 19 residues. The DNA of the CDR3 is TGTGCCAGCAGCGACCCGGGACTAGCGGGAGAAGTTGGGGCCAACGTCCTGACTTTC. Translated: CASSDPGLAGEVGANVLTF.

The rearrangement joins TRBV2 to TRBJ1-1; D unclear. The CDR3 spans 13 residues. Germline loops: CDR1 SNHLY, CDR2 FYNNEI. Trimming pared 2 bases from V and 8 bases from J, leaving 12 bases between. CDR3 sequence: CASSEFGPIEAFF. The CDR3 DNA follows: TGTGCCAGCAGTGAATTTGGACCGATCGAAGCTTTCTTT.

The chain has TRBV6-5 and TRBJ1-2, with 10 bases matching TRBD1. From germline, CDR1 is MNHEY and CDR2 SVGAGI. The CDR3 extends over 15 amino acids. Losses at the gene ends were 3 bases for V and 8 bases for J; bases not matched to a gene: 9. The CDR3: CASSYYRTGGGGYTF. CDR3 in DNA: TGTGCCAGCAGTTATTATCGGACAGGGGGAGGGGGCTACACCTTC.

This clone was seen once. The rearrangement links TRBV7-8 to TRBJ2-7; D remains ambiguous. V was pared by 2 bases and J by 5 bases, with 13 bases between. Germline V gene data show CDR1 as SGHVS and CDR2 as FQNEAQ. The CDR3 covers 14 residues. The CDR3 nucleotides are TGTGCCAGCAGCTTATCTCCAGGAATGGACGAGCAGTACTTC. Protein: CASSLSPGMDEQYF. Full variable domain (outside the CDR3, taken from reference TRBV7-8 and TRBJ2-7): GAGVSQSPRYKVAKRGQDVALRCDPISGHVSLFWYQQALGQGPEFLTYFQNEAQLDKSGLPSDRFFAERPEGSVSTLKIQRTQQEDSAVYLCASSLSPGMDEQYFGPGTRLTVT.

This rearrangement joins TRBV19 to TRBJ2-1, with 8 bases aligning to TRBD1. J lost 12 bases, V lost 5 bases, and 15 bases had no gene match. The CDR3 spans 15 residues. Germline V gives CDR1 LNHDA, CDR2 SQIVND (reference sequence). The CDR3 coding sequence is TGTGCCAGTAGTCCTTCGGGACAGGTAATTCTATGGCAGTTCTTC. Translation: CASSPSGQVILWQFF.

The gene calls are TRBV7-2 and TRBJ2-3; D is undetermined. Per germline, CDR1 SGHTA and CDR2 FQGNSA. The CDR3 has 11 residues. The V gene lost 1 base and the J gene lost 8 bases, with 4 bases spanning the gap. The CDR3 loop reads CASSLEGTQYF. DNA for the CDR3: TGTGCCAGCAGCTTAGAGGGTACGCAGTATTTT.

This chain uses TRBV15 with TRBJ1-1; D remains unclear. This CDR3 is built from 11 residues. Germline assignment: CDR1 LNHNV and CDR2 YYDKDF (reference sequence). With 6 bases removed from V and 7 bases from J, the gap between germline ends came to 9 bases. The CDR3 sequence: CATSSSLEAFF. The CDR3 DNA is TGTGCCACCAGTTCGTCCCTTGAAGCTTTCTTT.

The chain is built from TRBV2 and TRBJ2-1; TRBD1 might be the D (5 bases). V lost 7 bases to trimming and J lost 2 bases, with 27 bases between them. This CDR3 has 19 residues. CDR1 is SNHLY and CDR2 is FYNNEI in the germline V gene. The CDR3 region is CASTHAVGDVTRAYNEQFF. The CDR3 DNA sequence: TGTGCCAGCACCCACGCGGTTGGAGACGTTACCAGGGCCTACAATGAGCAGTTCTTC.

The rearrangement links TRBV2 to TRBJ2-2; 7 positions match TRBD2. Germline V gives CDR1 SNHLY, CDR2 FYNNEI. V was clipped by 7 bases and J by 0 bases; unmatched bases: 8. The CDR3 runs 16 residues. The CDR3 DNA sequence: TGTGCCAGCAAGATTCCGGCGGGGGCGAACACCGGGGAGCTGTTTTTT. Its translation: CASKIPAGANTGELFF.

As for this clone: The identical CDR3 is also encoded by other nucleotide sequences in the sample. The genes are TRBV27 and TRBJ2-7, with TRBD2 identical over 7 bases. The V gene end was trimmed by 0 bases and the J gene end by 4 bases; junction bases not matched to a gene: 3. The length of the CDR3 is 14 residues. Germline values: CDR1 MNHEY, CDR2 SMNVEV (reference sequence). CDR3 nucleotide sequence: TGTGCCAGCAGTTTATCAGCGGGAAGTTACGAGCAGTACTTC. Protein sequence: CASSLSAGSYEQYF.